Listed below are T cell receptor beta chains from one sample, sequenced in a study of blood T cell repertoires in COVID-19. Here immunoSEQ multiplex PCR was the method, and the copy in TCRdb shows in-frame clones only, minus some. The sample carries 50,000 to 65,000 clones, 70% to 90% recorded once. Sample: peripheral blood. The receptors derive from a man aged 50-59 years with active COVID-19. The CDR3 runs from the conserved cysteine through the conserved F or W. The order of the fields is J gene, clone size, D gene, V gene, CDR3 DNA, CDR3 protein. A D gene is named only where the DNA matches it firmly. The size entry is marked missing in some rows and otherwise reads once, few, many or a size class.

j_gene: TRBJ2-2; abundance: few; d_gene: -; v_gene: TRBV5-4; CDR3nt: TGTGCCAGCAGCTCCACAGGGTTGGCCGGGGAGCTGTTTTTT; CDR3aa: CASSSTGLAGELFF
j_gene: TRBJ2-7; abundance: -; d_gene: -; v_gene: TRBV5-1; CDR3nt: TGCGCCAGCAAGGACTCGGGCGAGCAGTACTTC; CDR3aa: CASKDSGEQYF
j_gene: TRBJ2-1; abundance: few; d_gene: TRBD2; v_gene: TRBV20-1; CDR3nt: TGCAGTGCTAGTGGTTCGGGACTAGCGGGGGTCGTATCCTACAATGAGCAGTTCTTC; CDR3aa: CSASGSGLAGVVSYNEQFF
j_gene: TRBJ2-7; abundance: -; d_gene: TRBD1; v_gene: TRBV7-2; CDR3nt: TGTGCCAGCAGCTTAGGATCTCCGGGACAGAGCTCCTACGAGCAGTACTTC; CDR3aa: CASSLGSPGQSSYEQYF
j_gene: TRBJ1-5; abundance: -; d_gene: -; v_gene: TRBV19; CDR3nt: TGTGCCAGTAGTACCCTAACAGGGAGCAATCAGCCCCAGCATTTT; CDR3aa: CASSTLTGSNQPQHF
j_gene: TRBJ2-5; abundance: -; d_gene: -; v_gene: TRBV5-1; CDR3nt: TGCGCCAGCAGCCCGGCCCCTGACAGACAAGAGACCCAGTACTTC; CDR3aa: CASSPAPDRQETQYF
j_gene: TRBJ1-4; abundance: -; d_gene: -; v_gene: TRBV19; CDR3nt: TGTGCCAGTAGTATCGCGGGACGGGGAAATGAAAAACTGTTTTTT; CDR3aa: CASSIAGRGNEKLFF
j_gene: TRBJ2-5; abundance: -; d_gene: TRBD2; v_gene: TRBV7-2; CDR3nt: TGTGCCAGCAGCCCCAAGACTAGCGGGGGGGCCCGGGAGACCCAGTACTTC; CDR3aa: CASSPKTSGGARETQYF
j_gene: TRBJ1-1; abundance: -; d_gene: -; v_gene: TRBV24-1; CDR3nt: TGTGCCACCAGTGATTTCGGGGGGCTCTTGGACACTGAAGCTTTCTTT; CDR3aa: CATSDFGGLLDTEAFF
j_gene: TRBJ2-6; abundance: -; d_gene: -; v_gene: TRBV6-1; CDR3nt: TGTGCCAGCAGTGACAGGGGATATACTGGGGCCAACGTCCTGACTTTC; CDR3aa: CASSDRGYTGANVLTF
j_gene: TRBJ1-4; abundance: once; d_gene: TRBD1; v_gene: TRBV5-1; CDR3nt: TGCGCCAGCAAACCAGGGGGCCATGAAAAACTGTTTTTT; CDR3aa: CASKPGGHEKLFF
j_gene: TRBJ2-3; abundance: -; d_gene: -; v_gene: TRBV6-5; CDR3nt: TGTGCCAGCAGTTCGGGACTTCGCACAGATACGCAGTATTTT; CDR3aa: CASSSGLRTDTQYF
j_gene: TRBJ2-2; abundance: -; d_gene: TRBD1; v_gene: TRBV7-9; CDR3nt: TGTGCCAGCAGCACCCCCTCCGGGACAGCTTCGAACACCGGGGAGCTGTTTTTT; CDR3aa: CASSTPSGTASNTGELFF
j_gene: TRBJ2-5; abundance: -; d_gene: -; v_gene: TRBV7-7; CDR3nt: TGTGCCAGCAGCTTAAACGGCGGGCTGTACCAAGAGACCCAGTACTTC; CDR3aa: CASSLNGGLYQETQYF
j_gene: TRBJ2-1; abundance: -; d_gene: TRBD1; v_gene: TRBV10-3; CDR3nt: TGTGCCATCAGTGAGTCTTCAGGGGGCGGTGAGCAGTTCTTC; CDR3aa: CAISESSGGGEQFF
j_gene: TRBJ1-2; abundance: -; d_gene: -; v_gene: TRBV24-1; CDR3nt: TGTGCCACCGATGGGCAAGCTAACTATGGCTACACCTTC; CDR3aa: CATDGQANYGYTF
j_gene: TRBJ2-2; abundance: -; d_gene: TRBD2; v_gene: TRBV4-1; CDR3nt: TGCGCCAGCAGCCCAATAGCGGGCTGGAACACCGGGGAGCTGTTTTTT; CDR3aa: CASSPIAGWNTGELFF
j_gene: TRBJ2-5; abundance: few; d_gene: -; v_gene: TRBV4-2; CDR3nt: TGTGCCAGCAGCCCGGGACTGACTCAAGAGACCCAGTACTTC; CDR3aa: CASSPGLTQETQYF
j_gene: TRBJ2-5; abundance: -; d_gene: TRBD1; v_gene: TRBV27; CDR3nt: TGTGCCAGCAGTCCTCGGACAGGGAAGGAGGAGACCCAGTACTTC; CDR3aa: CASSPRTGKEETQYF
j_gene: TRBJ2-1; abundance: -; d_gene: -; v_gene: TRBV4-3; CDR3nt: TGCGCCAGCAGCCAAGAAGGAGATGAGCAGTTCTTC; CDR3aa: CASSQEGDEQFF
j_gene: TRBJ2-1; abundance: -; d_gene: TRBD2; v_gene: TRBV30; CDR3nt: TGTGCCTGGAATACCAAAGCGGGGAAGCAGTTCTTC; CDR3aa: CAWNTKAGKQFF
j_gene: TRBJ1-1; abundance: -; d_gene: -; v_gene: TRBV19; CDR3nt: TGTGCCAGTAGTCGGCAGGGCACTGAAGCTTTCTTT; CDR3aa: CASSRQGTEAFF
j_gene: TRBJ1-1; abundance: -; d_gene: -; v_gene: TRBV7-9; CDR3nt: TGTGCCAGCAGCCAGCGGGAGGGCTCGGTGAACACTGAAGCTTTCTTT; CDR3aa: CASSQREGSVNTEAFF
j_gene: TRBJ2-5; abundance: -; d_gene: TRBD1; v_gene: TRBV9; CDR3nt: TGTGCCAGCAGCGCTCGATCAACAGGGGAATTACAAGAGACCCAGTACTTC; CDR3aa: CASSARSTGELQETQYF